One and the same sample provided the 10 T cell receptor beta chains below, sequenced in a study of a mutant IDH1 vaccine in newly diagnosed glioma (dated by TCRdb to the early 2020s). These receptors are not linked to any known antigen. What the time point label conveys for this sample: week 47, end of study. Each vaccine dose, consisting of 300 ug of a 20-mer mutant IDH1 peptide in Montanide, was administered subcutaneously with topical imiquimod. Receptor amplification or capture employed the immunoSEQ multiplex PCR assay. Not all clones reach the TCRdb copy of this immuneACCESS table, which keeps in-frame sequences only. Checked studies attribute under half of the gap to unresolved V genes and leave the rest unexplained. The sample has approximately 84,000 clones on record, roughly four fifths of them singletons. The ten largest account for roughly 5.6% of the sample. Material: PBMCs, obtained from a glioma patient whose treatment included an IDH1 peptide vaccine. All receptors come from a man between 35 and 55 years old with glioma.

The V and J genes are TRBV6-6 and TRBJ2-7; TRBD1 agrees at 9 bases. This CDR3 has 15 residues. Germline-derived CDR1 and CDR2 are MNHNY and SVGAGI (reference sequence). Losses at the gene ends were 6 bases for V and 5 bases for J; bases not matched to a gene: 11. As DNA, the CDR3 is TGTGCCAGCAGAGACCCACAGGGGGCGTACAACGAGCAGTACTTC. Translated, it gives CASRDPQGAYNEQYF.

V is TRBV7-9 and J is TRBJ1-2; D ambiguous. Germline-derived CDR1 and CDR2 are SEHNR and FQNEAQ (reference sequence). Trimming stripped 5 bases from V and 2 bases from J, with 15 bases between. CDR3 length equals 15 residues. CDR3 nucleotides: TGTGCCAGCAGCCCAGGCCGGTACGGAAACTATGGCTACACCTTC. It is translated as CASSPGRYGNYGYTF.

The rearrangement uses TRBV25-1 and TRBJ2-7; the match to TRBD1 covers 9 bases. CDR3 size: 15 residues. The germline gives CDR1 MGHDK, CDR2 SYGVNS. Trimming cost V 4 bases and J 2 bases; bases outside gene matches: 6. Written as DNA, the CDR3 is TGTGCCAGCAGTGGCCGGGACAGGGACCCCTACGAGCAGTACTTC. It encodes CASSGRDRDPYEQYF.

This clone occurred once. This sequence joins TRBV7-9 and TRBJ1-2; D remains ambiguous. Germline CDR1 is SEHNR and CDR2 is FQNEAQ (reference sequence). The ends were cut back, 1 base at V and 4 bases at J, with 10 bases in the middle. CDR3 size: 14 residues. Written as DNA, the CDR3 is TGTGCCAGCAGCTTAGAGGCCAGCGGCTATGGCTACACCTTC. Amino acids: CASSLEASGYGYTF.

The chain uses TRBV19 and TRBJ2-1; unclear D gene. V lost 6 bases and J 0 bases, leaving 12 bases between the germline ends. Germline assignment: CDR1 LNHDA and CDR2 SQIVND (reference sequence). The CDR3 is 15 residues long. CDR3 sequence: CASSNDQSSYNEQFF. CDR3 DNA sequence: TGTGCCAGTAGCAACGACCAGAGCTCCTACAATGAGCAGTTCTTC.

The chain recombines TRBV7-2 with TRBJ1-6; D remains unclear. Trimming took 0 bases from V and 2 from J, leaving 2 bases between them. The V gene's germline CDR1 is SGHTA and CDR2 FQGNSA. The length of the CDR3 is 14 residues. In nucleotides, the CDR3 is TGTGCCAGCAGCTTAGCTACCTATAATTCACCCCTCCACTTT. This sequence encodes CASSLATYNSPLHF.

In its sample, this clone was seen a few times. The rearrangement joins TRBV14 to TRBJ2-1, with D unclear. Germline assignment: CDR1 SGHDN and CDR2 FVKESK. V lost 4 bases and J 6 bases, leaving 10 bases between the germline ends. The CDR3 covers 13 residues. The CDR3 loop reads CASSPVLRNEQFF. CDR3 bases: TGTGCCAGCAGCCCGGTGCTCCGCAATGAGCAGTTCTTC.

The genes are TRBV7-2 and TRBJ2-7; the D call may be TRBD1 or TRBD2 (5 bases each). The CDR3 is 12 amino acids. Trimming shortened V by 3 bases and J by 8 bases, and 11 bases separated the two germline ends. The germline gives CDR1 SGHTA, CDR2 FQGNSA. The CDR3 nucleotides read TGTGCCAGCAGCTTCAGCCCGGGACAGCAGTACTTC. It translates to CASSFSPGQQYF. The whole variable domain, remainder taken from reference TRBV7-2 and TRBJ2-7, is GAGVSQSPSNKVTEKGKDVELRCDPISGHTALYWYRQSLGQGLEFLIYFQGNSAPDKSGLPSDRFSAERTGGSVSTLTIQRTQQEDSAVYLCASSFSPGQQYFGPGTRLTVT.

The rearrangement uses TRBV19 and TRBJ2-2, with 10 nucleotides matching TRBD2. This CDR3 comprises 15 residues. Germline CDR1 LNHDA, CDR2 SQIVND (reference sequence). The junction had 7 bases not matched to a gene; V was cut back by 8 bases and J by 4 bases. CDR3 protein: CASHLAGVSTGELFF. For the CDR3, the DNA is TGTGCCAGTCACCTAGCGGGAGTTAGCACCGGGGAGCTGTTTTTT. The full variable domain, with the rest looked up from reference TRBV19 and TRBJ2-2, is DGGITQSPKYLFRKEGQNVTLSCEQNLNHDAMYWYRQDPGQGLRLIYYSQIVNDFQKGDIAEGYSVSREKKESFPLTVTSAQKNPTAFYLCASHLAGVSTGELFFGEGSRLTVL.

The chain couples TRBV28 to TRBJ1-2; TRBD1 agrees at 7 bases. This CDR3 has 14 residues. V lost 3 bases to trimming and J lost 7 bases; unmatched junction nucleotides: 8. Per the germline V gene, CDR1 is MDHEN and CDR2 is SYDVKM. The CDR3 here is CASSFQGGSGGYTF. The CDR3 DNA follows: TGTGCCAGCAGTTTTCAGGGGGGGTCGGGTGGCTACACCTTC.